Each of the 16 T cell receptor beta chains below was sequenced from the same sample in a study of T cells in Graves' hyperthyroidism and ophthalmopathy. RNA transcripts provided the source from which TCR beta CDR3 regions were amplified. First-round RT-PCR targeting the TCR CDR3 was performed with the HTBI primer set. TCRdb redid the calling of the multiplex PCR reads with MiXCR, one entry per CDR3 protein. The sample lists around 700,000 distinct CDR3 sequences, approximately 40% seen once, with around 32% in the top ten. The sample comprised blood. The receptors shown here come from a middle-aged woman with Graves' hyperthyroidism.

The chain combines TRBV20-1 with TRBJ1-2; no definite D call. The CDR3 has 11 residues. V lost 3 bases to trimming and J lost 8 bases, with 10 bases between them. CDR1 is DFQATT and CDR2 is SNEGSKA in the germline V gene (reference sequence). Here the CDR3 DNA reads TGCAGTGCTAGGGGGAGTAGCGGCTACACCTTC. It is translated as CSARGSSGYTF.

For this clonotype: The conserved final phenylalanine or tryptophan is absent from the CDR3, which likely points to a read error. The chain joins TRBV6-1 to TRBJ2-7, with D perhaps TRBD1 (6 bases). CDR1 MNHNS and CDR2 SASEGT come from the germline V gene. The CDR3 contains 14 residues. Deletions cut 8 bases from V and 5 bases from J, with 19 bases between. The CDR3 reads CASGTSTNSHEQYL. The CDR3 DNA reads TGTGCCAGCGGGACAAGCACGAATAGCCACGAGCAGTACCTC.

The chain links TRBV28 to TRBJ2-7, with TRBD2 as a possible D gene (6 bases). The CDR3 is 12 residues long. V was clipped by 3 bases and J by 7 bases, with 10 bases between them. Germline loops: CDR1 MDHEN, CDR2 SYDVKM. The CDR3 spells CASSLGGWEQYF. For the CDR3, the DNA is TGTGCCAGCAGTTTGGGGGGATGGGAGCAGTACTTC. Full variable domain (missing parts from reference TRBV28 and TRBJ2-7): DVKVTQSSRYLVKRTGEKVFLECVQDMDHENMFWYRQDPGLGLRLIYFSYDVKMKEKGDIPEGYSVSREKKERFSLILESASTNQTSMYLCASSLGGWEQYFGPGTRLTVT.

The chain recombines TRBV12-3 or TRBV12-4 with TRBJ2-3; a weak D match, TRBD1 (6 bases). There are 16 residues in the CDR3. The germline V and J ends were trimmed by 6 bases and 3 bases, with 19 bases remaining between them. CDR3 protein: CASRSTGSGWTDTQYF. DNA of the CDR3: TGTGCCAGCAGATCCACAGGGTCGGGTTGGACAGATACGCAGTATTTT.

Worth noting for this clonotype: At one end the junction does not follow the germline gene, possibly because of a read error. The DNA for the CDR3 is TGCGCCAGCAGCTTGACCCCGGCGAGCGACTGGTATTTT. Its protein is CASSLTPASDWYF. The chain carries TRBV5-1 and TRBJ1-5; unclear D gene. The CDR3 totals 13 residues. CDR1 and CDR2 from the germline V gene are SGHRS and YFSETQ.

This clonotype was seen at least ten times. This rearrangement joins TRBV5-5 to TRBJ1-2; the match to TRBD1 covers 7 bases. V trimming: 4 bases; J trimming: 4 bases; junction bases outside the gene matches: 7. The germline V gene has CDR1 SGHKS and CDR2 YYEKEE (reference sequence). This CDR3 contains 14 residues. CDR3 protein: CASSPRQGFYGYTF. As DNA, the CDR3 is TGTGCCAGCAGCCCGAGACAGGGATTCTATGGCTACACCTTC.

There are many counts of this clonotype. The chain carries TRBV20-1 and TRBJ1-5; D remains unclear. Per germline, CDR1 DFQATT and CDR2 SNEGSKA (reference sequence). Trimming stripped 3 bases from V and 0 bases from J, with 12 bases between. The CDR3 length is 15 residues. CDR3 in DNA: TGCAGTGCTAGTGATCGAGGTAATAGCAATCAGCCCCAGCATTTT. This sequence encodes CSASDRGNSNQPQHF.

As regards this clonotype: Its ends do not fully match the called genes, so a read error is possible. The chain uses TRBV24-1 and TRBJ1-2; D possibly corresponds to TRBD1 (6 bases). The CDR3 contains 15 residues. The V gene's germline CDR1 is KGHDR and CDR2 SFDVKD. The CDR3 loop reads CASSLGQTDFYGYTF. The CDR3 nucleotides read TGTGCCAGCAGTTTAGGACAGACCGACTTCTATGGCTACACCTTC.

V and J are TRBV7-9 and TRBJ2-3, with a weak D call TRBD2 (6 bases). V lost 6 bases to trimming and J lost 0 bases, with 10 bases between them. The CDR3 runs to 14 residues. CDR1 SEHNR and CDR2 FQNEAQ come from the germline V gene (reference sequence). The CDR3 region is CASRRTISTDTQYF. CDR3 DNA: TGTGCCAGCAGGAGGACTATTAGCACAGATACGCAGTATTTT.

The table lists this clonotype with many counts. This rearrangement joins TRBV6-6 to TRBJ1-5; D gene uncertain. With 6 bases removed from V and 6 bases from J, the gap between germline ends came to 12 bases. The V gene's germline CDR1 is MNHNY and CDR2 SVGAGI (reference sequence). This CDR3 has 13 amino acids. CDR3 nucleotide sequence: TGTGCCAGCAGCAGGAAAGGAGGTCAGCCCCAGCATTTT. This codes for CASSRKGGQPQHF.

The rearrangement uses TRBV7-2 and TRBJ2-5; D tentatively reads TRBD1 or TRBD2 (5 bases each). This CDR3 contains 18 residues. Germline V gene sequence: CDR1 SGHTA, CDR2 FQGNSA. V lost 1 base, J lost 4 bases, and 22 bases lay in between. CDR3 amino acids: CASSLGGRWTIRGETQYF. CDR3 in DNA: TGTGCCAGCAGCTTAGGGGGCAGATGGACCATACGGGGAGAGACCCAGTACTTC.

On this clonotype itself: A clone one base away is much larger, so this may be a read error. The rearrangement links TRBV10-3 to TRBJ1-6; D ambiguous. This CDR3 is 18 amino acids long. V shed 1 base and J shed 2 bases, with 15 bases lying between them. Germline CDR1 and CDR2: ENHRY and SYGVKD. The CDR3 spells CAISELQLQSPYNSPLHF. The CDR3, as DNA: TGTGCCATCAGTGAGTTACAACTCCAGAGCCCCTATAATTCACCCCTCCACTTT.

This clonotype was seen a few times. The V call is TRBV7-2, the J call TRBJ2-7; 7 bases are a match to TRBD1. Losses at the gene ends were 5 bases for V and 4 bases for J; bases not matched to a gene: 14. Germline assignment: CDR1 SGHTA and CDR2 FQGNSA. The CDR3 has 16 residues. CDR3 in DNA: TGTGCCAGCAGCCGAATTAAGGGACAGCCACTATACGAGCAGTACTTC. It translates to CASSRIKGQPLYEQYF.

The CDR3: CASSQDRASVGAQYF. The CDR3 bases are TGCGCCAGCAGCCAAGATCGGGCTAGCGTTGGGGCCCAGTACTTC. The chain uses TRBV4-3 and TRBJ2-5, with a possible D match to TRBD2 (6 bases). This CDR3 is built from 15 residues. Germline V CDR1 and CDR2: LGHNA, YSLEER. Trimming shortened V by 0 bases and J by 9 bases, and 17 bases separated the two germline ends.

This clonotype has a handful of counts. The V call is TRBV9, the J call TRBJ2-5, with 7 bases fitting TRBD2. The CDR3 is made up of 16 amino acids. With 0 bases clipped from V and 1 base from J, the junction kept 6 bases outside the gene matches. Germline-derived CDR1 and CDR2 are SGDLS and YYNGEE. CDR3 nucleotides: TGTGCCAGCAGCGTAGTAGGAGCGGGGATCCAAGAGACCCAGTACTTC. It translates to CASSVVGAGIQETQYF.

The sample holds a few counts of this clonotype. The chain recombines TRBV13 with TRBJ1-4, with 7 bases that match TRBD1. V dropped 3 bases and J dropped 5; count of bases not matched to a gene: 9. The CDR3 extends over 16 amino acids. The germline CDR1 and CDR2 sequences are PRHDT and FYEKMQ (reference sequence). The CDR3 region is CASSFSRTGFNEKLFF. The CDR3 DNA reads TGTGCCAGCAGCTTCTCCAGGACAGGCTTCAATGAAAAACTGTTTTTT.